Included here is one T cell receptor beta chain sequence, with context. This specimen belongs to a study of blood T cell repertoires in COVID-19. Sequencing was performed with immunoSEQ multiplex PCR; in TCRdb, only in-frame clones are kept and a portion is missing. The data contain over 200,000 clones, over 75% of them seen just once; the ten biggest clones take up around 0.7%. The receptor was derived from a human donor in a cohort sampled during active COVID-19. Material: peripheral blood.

The CDR3 DNA sequence: TGTGCCAGCAGCCGTGGAGGGGAGGGGGTACAAGAGACCCAGTACTTC. The encoded protein is CASSRGGEGVQETQYF. The chain joins TRBV25-1 to TRBJ2-5; perhaps TRBD2 as D (7 bases). The CDR3 is 16 residues long. V lost 6 bases and J lost 2, with 19 bases in between. Germline assignment: CDR1 MGHDK and CDR2 SYGVNS.